This T cell receptor (beta chain) comes out of a study of Ad26.COV2.S vaccination and SARS-CoV-2 variants. Broader study findings: Vaccine and placebo recipients had comparable breadth of non-spike TCRs.

V was clipped by 4 bases and J by 9 bases; unmatched bases: 10. Germline V gives CDR1 SGHKS, CDR2 YYEKEE (reference sequence). This CDR3 is 15 amino acids long. Stated treatment: roughly 18 received Ad26.COV2.S at low or high dose, single or two shots; several received placebo; per-sample allocation not given. Sampling was performed 63 days after the first vaccine or placebo injection. The sample came from a Boston adult aged 18-55 years. Generated by immunoSEQ multiplex PCR, the TCRdb table keeps only in-frame clones and is missing some. In the table there are hundreds of thousands of clones, about 87% of which are singletons. There are a few counts of this clone. The antigen is not known.

The receptor's source is a person between 18 and 60 years old who received the Ad26.COV2.S COVID-19 vaccine or a placebo. The rearrangement joins TRBV5-5 to TRBJ1-6; 7 positions agree with TRBD1. Specimen: peripheral blood, collected in a trial of Ad26.COV2.S vaccine versus placebo. This chain's CDR3 is CASSQQGTAVSPLHF. CDR3 nucleotides: TGTGCCAGCAGCCAACAAGGGACAGCCGTTTCACCCCTCCACTTT.